The 26 T cell receptor beta chains below all came from one sample that was sequenced in a study of human versus mouse CDR3 diversity and MHC coevolution. Libraries were prepared by immunoSEQ multiplex PCR; TCRdb keeps only in-frame clonotypes and omits some of them. The sample yields tens of thousands of clones, around 93% seen once. The material sequenced was naive CD4+ T cells from blood. The sample's subset: CD45RO-negative CD62L-positive naive CD4 T cells. The receptors come from a person aged 25 to 75 in good health.

The chain has TRBV7-8 and TRBJ2-3; D is perhaps TRBD2 (6 bases). The ends were cut back, 1 base at V and 0 bases at J, with 8 bases in the middle. CDR1 is SGHVS, CDR2 FQNEAQ, per germline. The CDR3 covers 15 residues. CDR3 loop: CASSLGGVSTDTQYF. CDR3 sequence (DNA): TGTGCCAGCAGCTTAGGCGGGGTCAGCACAGATACGCAGTATTTT.

This rearrangement joins TRBV7-6 to TRBJ1-5, with D possibly matching TRBD1 (6 bases). Germline assignment: CDR1 SGHVS and CDR2 FNYEAQ. This CDR3 has 14 residues. CDR3 nucleotides: TGTGCGGTGGGGGGGGCGCTTAGCAATCAGCCCCAGCATTTT. As protein: CAVGGALSNQPQHF.

The chain couples TRBV27 to TRBJ1-1; D gene uncertain. The germline CDR1 and CDR2 sequences are MNHEY and SMNVEV (reference sequence). V was clipped by 5 bases and J by 1 base, with 8 bases between them. The CDR3 runs to 13 residues. The CDR3 DNA reads as TGTGCCAGCAGTACCATGAGGAACACTGAAGCTTTCTTT. Translating gives CASSTMRNTEAFF.

The CDR3 sequence is CASSLEGQRGETQYF. The CDR3 nucleotides read TGCGCCAGCAGCTTGGAAGGACAGCGGGGAGAGACCCAGTACTTC. The chain carries TRBV5-1 and TRBJ2-5; D possibly corresponds to TRBD2 (7 bases). The CDR3 spans 15 residues. The V and J ends lost 0 bases and 4 bases respectively, with 13 bases between them. Germline values: CDR1 SGHRS, CDR2 YFSETQ. Combining the CDR3 with reference TRBV5-1 and TRBJ2-5 gives the whole variable domain KAGVTQTPRYLIKTRGQQVTLSCSPISGHRSVSWYQQTPGQGLQFLFEYFSETQRNKGNFPGRFSGRQFSNSRSEMNVSTLELGDSALYLCASSLEGQRGETQYFGPGTRLLVL.

About this clone itself: Additional DNA sequences in this sample encode the identical CDR3. The chain combines TRBV5-6 with TRBJ2-3; 9 nucleotides align to TRBD1. Germline CDR1 and CDR2: SGHDT and YYEEEE. The V and J ends lost 2 bases and 3 bases, in that order; junction bases with no gene match: 4. CDR3 size: 15 residues. The DNA for the CDR3 is TGTGCCAGCAGCTTCCTGACAGGGGGGACAGATACGCAGTATTTT. Encoded protein: CASSFLTGGTDTQYF. Based on the CDR3 plus reference TRBV5-6 and TRBJ2-3, the full variable domain is DAGVTQSPTHLIKTRGQQVTLRCSPKSGHDTVSWYQQALGQGPQFIFQYYEEEERQRGNFPDRFSGHQFPNYSSELNVNALLLGDSALYLCASSFLTGGTDTQYFGPGTRLTVL.

This chain uses TRBV4-2 with TRBJ2-3; D might be TRBD2 (6 bases). Germline V CDR1 and CDR2: LGHNA, YNFKEQ. The V gene lost 1 base and the J gene lost 2 bases, with 13 bases spanning the gap. The CDR3 extends over 16 amino acids. The DNA for the CDR3 is TGTGCCAGCAGCCAAGGAGGGCGGGATTACACAGATACGCAGTATTTT. Protein product: CASSQGGRDYTDTQYF.

This clone appeared once. This rearrangement joins TRBV6-4 to TRBJ2-3, with D possibly being TRBD2 (6 bases). Between the trimmed V and J ends, which lost 6 bases and 2 bases, there was a span of 12 bases. From germline, CDR1 is MRHNA and CDR2 SNTAGT. CDR3 size: 14 residues. The CDR3 DNA sequence: TGTGCCAGCAGCCCCGGCGGGGCCACAGATACGCAGTATTTT. It specifies CASSPGGATDTQYF.

The CDR3 reads CASSSGQGSGNQPQHF. The CDR3 nucleotides are TGCGCCAGCAGTAGCGGACAGGGCTCGGGCAATCAGCCCCAGCATTTT. The chain links TRBV4-1 to TRBJ1-5; 8 bases align to TRBD1. With V trimmed by 6 bases and J by 2 bases, 9 bases remained unmatched. The CDR3 runs 16 residues. Per germline, CDR1 MGHRA and CDR2 YSYEKL.

This clone is a singleton in its sample. J is TRBJ2-3 and V is TRBV28; 11 bases line up with TRBD2. The CDR3 extends over 16 amino acids. Germline V gives CDR1 MDHEN, CDR2 SYDVKM. V was clipped by 1 base and J by 5 bases; unmatched bases: 5. CDR3: CASSLYSGGAGDTQYF. In nucleotides, the CDR3 is TGTGCCAGCAGTTTATATAGCGGGGGGGCGGGAGATACGCAGTATTTT.

The chain recombines TRBV27 with TRBJ1-5; 8 bases are shared with TRBD1. The germline CDR1 and CDR2 sequences are MNHEY and SMNVEV (reference sequence). V lost 7 bases and J lost 4; bases outside the gene matches: 12. CDR3 length: 16 residues. CDR3 residues: CASTQPGTGENQPQHF. In DNA, the CDR3 is TGTGCCAGCACCCAACCCGGGACAGGTGAAAATCAGCCCCAGCATTTT.

The rearrangement uses TRBV4-1 and TRBJ2-1; 9 bases fit TRBD2. The CDR3 is 16 amino acids. The junction had 7 bases not matched to a gene; V was cut back by 2 bases and J by 5 bases. The germline V gene has CDR1 MGHRA and CDR2 YSYEKL. The CDR3 reads CASSQPTSGNHNEQFF. The CDR3 DNA reads as TGCGCCAGCAGCCAACCGACTAGCGGAAACCACAATGAGCAGTTCTTC.

The genes are TRBV2 and TRBJ2-5, with 8 nucleotides matching TRBD2. CDR1 is SNHLY and CDR2 is FYNNEI in the germline V gene. The CDR3 loop spans 14 amino acids. The V segment lost 3 bases and the J segment 5 bases; nucleotides outside the gene matches: 5. CDR3 DNA: TGTGCCAGCAGTGAGAGCGGGGGTGGGGAGACCCAGTACTTC. It is translated as CASSESGGGETQYF.

V gene TRBV6-6 combines with J gene TRBJ1-5; D uncertain. The CDR3 has 16 amino acids. V lost 5 bases, J lost 1 base, and 15 bases lay in between. Germline V gives CDR1 MNHNY, CDR2 SVGAGI (reference sequence). CDR3 sequence reads: CASSLDGVASNQPQHF. For the CDR3, the DNA is TGTGCCAGCAGTCTCGACGGGGTTGCGAGCAATCAGCCCCAGCATTTT.

This rearrangement joins TRBV5-4 to TRBJ2-1; D might be TRBD2 (5 bases). Deletions cut 0 bases from V and 6 bases from J, with 7 bases between. This CDR3 is built from 13 residues. Per germline, CDR1 SGHNT and CDR2 YYREEE (reference sequence). This chain's CDR3 is CASSLGERNEQFF. CDR3 nucleotides: TGTGCCAGCAGCTTGGGGGAGCGCAATGAGCAGTTCTTC.

V usage is TRBV7-8 and J usage is TRBJ1-1, with a possible D match to TRBD1 (5 bases). Per the germline V gene, CDR1 is SGHVS and CDR2 is FQNEAQ. Between the trimmed V and J ends, which lost 6 bases and 4 bases, there was a span of 12 bases. CDR3 length: 13 residues. CDR3 nucleotides: TGTGCCAGCAGTGACAGTGGGGCCACTGAAGCTTTCTTT. It yields the protein CASSDSGATEAFF.

V gene TRBV5-1 combines with J gene TRBJ2-2; 7 bases are a match to TRBD2. Germline V CDR1 and CDR2: SGHRS, YFSETQ. V shed 2 bases and J 0 bases; nucleotides not matched to a gene: 1. The CDR3 spans 15 residues. The CDR3 loop reads CASSFGTTNTGELFF. The CDR3 coding sequence is TGCGCCAGCAGCTTCGGGACTACGAACACCGGGGAGCTGTTTTTT.

This clone has more than one count but fewer than ten. The V gene is TRBV10-1, the J gene TRBJ1-2; possible D gene TRBD1, 6 bases. Germline V gene lookup returns CDR1 WNHNN and CDR2 SYGVQD (reference sequence). Trimming stripped 6 bases from V and 0 bases from J, with 11 bases between. This CDR3 spans 14 amino acids. CDR3 region: CASRYRATNYGYTF. The CDR3 nucleotides read TGCGCCAGCAGATACAGGGCAACTAACTATGGCTACACCTTC.

This rearrangement joins TRBV19 to TRBJ2-2, with 12 bases that match TRBD1. There are 14 residues in the CDR3. Unmatched junction bases numbered 4, after V lost 5 bases and J lost 9 bases. The germline CDR1 and CDR2 sequences are LNHDA and SQIVND (reference sequence). The CDR3 loop is CASSAGTGGRELFF. The CDR3 DNA is TGTGCCAGTAGTGCTGGGACAGGGGGCCGGGAGCTGTTTTTT.

This chain links TRBV7-6 with TRBJ1-2; the match to TRBD1 covers 8 bases. J gave up 4 bases and V 3 bases, and 13 bases lay outside the gene matches. Germline V gene sequence: CDR1 SGHVS, CDR2 FNYEAQ. The CDR3 is 17 residues long. CDR3 amino acids: CASSLGNRQGQIYGYTF. CDR3 coding DNA: TGTGCCAGCAGCTTGGGGAACAGACAGGGGCAGATCTATGGCTACACCTTC.

V gene TRBV2 combines with J gene TRBJ2-3; 7 positions match TRBD2. Germline lookup yields CDR1 SNHLY and CDR2 FYNNEI. The CDR3 extends over 15 amino acids. V lost 10 bases, J lost 2 bases, and 12 bases stayed unmatched. The CDR3 DNA sequence: TGTGCCACCGCTCTCGGCCTAGCGGTCACAGATACGCAGTATTTT. Its protein product is CATALGLAVTDTQYF.

The gene calls are TRBV18 and TRBJ1-2, with 10 nucleotides matching TRBD1. This CDR3 is 17 amino acids long. Germline loops: CDR1 KGHSH, CDR2 LQKENI. Trimming cost V 3 bases and J 2 bases; bases outside gene matches: 9. The CDR3 protein is CASSPASTGGLNYGYTF. As DNA, the CDR3 is TGTGCCAGCTCACCGGCCTCGACAGGGGGCCTCAACTATGGCTACACCTTC.

The sample holds one count of this clone. V gene TRBV6-5 combines with J gene TRBJ1-6; D is perhaps TRBD1 (6 bases). Looked up from germline, CDR1 is MNHEY and CDR2 is SVGAGI. The CDR3 is 14 amino acids. V was shortened by 5 bases and J by 8 bases, with 13 bases between the two germline ends. The CDR3 DNA sequence: TGTGCCAGCAGTGAAAGAGGGGGAGATTCACCCCTCCACTTT. Translation gives CASSERGGDSPLHF.

The genes are TRBV19 and TRBJ2-5; 11 bases align to TRBD1. This CDR3 has 17 residues. Germline V gives CDR1 LNHDA, CDR2 SQIVND (reference sequence). Germline trimming cut 4 bases from V and 5 bases from J; bases unmatched to any gene: 12. In DNA form, the CDR3 reads TGTGCCAGTAGTACTCCGCGTCGGACAGGGGGCTTGGAGACCCAGTACTTC. Its protein product is CASSTPRRTGGLETQYF.

The rearrangement links TRBV5-1 to TRBJ2-5; 7 positions agree with TRBD1. CDR3 length: 15 residues. The J segment lost 2 bases and the V segment lost 1 base, leaving 5 bases of the junction unmatched. CDR1 and CDR2 from the germline V gene are SGHRS and YFSETQ. This CDR3 is CASSLLTQGQETQYF. The CDR3 nucleotides read TGCGCCAGCAGCTTGTTGACACAGGGGCAAGAGACCCAGTACTTC.

The V gene is TRBV6-4, the J gene TRBJ2-3; 9 nucleotides align to TRBD1. The CDR3 is 14 amino acids. Germline assignment: CDR1 MRHNA and CDR2 SNTAGT. Unmatched junction bases numbered 8, after V lost 8 bases and J lost 5 bases. In DNA form, the CDR3 reads TGTGCCAGCCAAGGGGGACAGGGAGAAGATACGCAGTATTTT. Translated, it gives CASQGGQGEDTQYF.

This chain uses TRBV11-2 with TRBJ2-2; D might be TRBD2 (6 bases). The CDR3 sequence is 17 residues long. Germline V gene sequence: CDR1 SGHAT, CDR2 FQNNGV. V lost 7 bases, J lost 5 bases, and 23 bases lay in between. The CDR3 protein is CASITGIAGLGTGELFF. CDR3 bases: TGTGCCAGCATCACGGGGATCGCGGGATTAGGGACCGGGGAGCTGTTTTTT.